Here is one T cell receptor (beta chain) with its context. Its cognate antigen is unknown. Germline CDR1 SGHNT, CDR2 YYREEE (reference sequence). V was clipped by 4 bases and J by 4 bases, with 11 bases between them. The CDR3 length is 14 residues. This specimen belongs to a study of persistence of HIV-infected CD4 T cells. About the research overall: Suppressive ART had lasted a median of approximately eight years.

Anti-CD3/anti-CD28 beads served as a nonspecific positive control stimulus. Sorting of responding CD4+ T cells relied on upregulated CD40 ligand together with CD69. CD8+ T cells were removed from PBMCs prior to stimulation. Sequencing used immunoSEQ version 4 in survey mode. Data came from immunoSEQ multiplex PCR; TCRdb stores just in-frame clones and leaves some out. This table has about 45,000 clones, about 89% appearing once. General study findings and limits: Degenerate expanded CDR3beta sequences were enriched among CMV- and Gag-responding cells.

The chain carries TRBV5-4 and TRBJ2-2; D is uncertain. Sequencing used CD4+ T cells sorted from PBMCs after approximately 18-hour stimulation, obtained from a patient who received antiretroviral therapy. The TCR comes from an adult man with HIV who was CMV-seropositive. In DNA form, the CDR3 reads TGTGCCAGCAGCATAGACGAGCCCACCGGGGAGCTGTTTTTT. This sequence encodes CASSIDEPTGELFF.